This TCR beta chain is from a study of blood T cell repertoires in COVID-19. The data were produced by immunoSEQ multiplex PCR, yet TCRdb's version contains in-frame clones alone and is incomplete. The sample gives under 300,000 clones, 85% to 90% of which show up once; around 2.3% is in the top ten. Trimming took 4 bases from V and 2 from J, leaving 15 bases between them. This CDR3 is 15 amino acids long. Looked up from germline, CDR1 is SGHDT and CDR2 is YYEEEE. The gene calls are TRBV5-6 and TRBJ1-2; unclear D gene. The sample taken for sequencing was peripheral blood. The receptor's source is a woman aged 55-69 years with COVID-19, enrolled during active disease. The DNA of the CDR3 is TGTGCCAGCAGCCCACCCCCTGGGAGGAACTATGGCTACACCTTC. Protein sequence: CASSPPPGRNYGYTF. The complete variable domain, with remaining parts taken from reference TRBV5-6 and TRBJ1-2, reads DAGVTQSPTHLIKTRGQQVTLRCSPKSGHDTVSWYQQALGQGPQFIFQYYEEEERQRGNFPDRFSGHQFPNYSSELNVNALLLGDSALYLCASSPPPGRNYGYTFGSGTRLTVV.